This paragraph reports one TCR beta chain. What it binds is unknown. TCRdb reanalysed the reads using MiXCR and keeps one entry per CDR3 protein. The repertoire holds roughly 200,000 distinct CDR3 sequences, with roughly two fifths as singletons. The data belong to a study of T cell repertoires in cytomegalovirus infection. Across the study: It was the public TCR beta signatures that indicated both CMV infection and matching HLA type.

The germline gives CDR1 SGHDT, CDR2 YYEEEE. This CDR3 has 14 amino acids. V lost 2 bases to trimming and J lost 2 bases; unmatched junction nucleotides: 3. Study findings and constraints: Clonotypes of TCR beta that were HLA-C-restricted and CMV-specific dominated the ex vivo response.

The gene calls are TRBV5-6 and TRBJ2-5; 7 bases line up with TRBD1. The source is a human donor in good health (CMV status not recorded). Some clones in this sample may be carry-over from other donors' samples. This specimen consisted of CD8+ T cells from cultured PBMCs, obtained from culture after CMV antigen stimulation. CDR3 in DNA: TGTGCCAGCAGCTTCGGACAGGTGCAAGAGACCCAGTACTTC. Translated: CASSFGQVQETQYF.